The present TCR beta chain was sequenced within a study of early T cells in non-severe SARS-CoV-2 infection. cDNA molecules, individually, were tagged with unique molecular identifiers. TCRdb re-called the 5' RACE reads with MiXCR, one entry per CDR3 protein. This sample has roughly 60,000 distinct CDR3 sequences, with 10% to 15% found just once. The table lists this clonotype with a few counts. Germline CDR1 reads LNHDA; CDR2 reads SQIVND (reference sequence). The CDR3 totals 14 residues. Trimming removed 9 bases at V and 7 bases at J, with 18 bases between. The gene calls are TRBV19 and TRBJ1-4; D is perhaps TRBD1 (5 bases). Sequenced: whole blood. This receptor was obtained from an adult who was a healthcare worker with PCR-confirmed SARS-CoV-2 infection or an uninfected control (not recorded which). CDR3 amino acids: CASRPEGSSEKLFF. In nucleotides, the CDR3 is TGTGCCAGCCGCCCGGAGGGGTCCTCTGAAAAACTGTTTTTT. Complete variable domain (other parts from reference TRBV19 and TRBJ1-4): DGGITQSPKYLFRKEGQNVTLSCEQNLNHDAMYWYRQDPGQGLRLIYYSQIVNDFQKGDIAEGYSVSREKKESFPLTVTSAQKNPTAFYLCASRPEGSSEKLFFGSGTQLSVL.